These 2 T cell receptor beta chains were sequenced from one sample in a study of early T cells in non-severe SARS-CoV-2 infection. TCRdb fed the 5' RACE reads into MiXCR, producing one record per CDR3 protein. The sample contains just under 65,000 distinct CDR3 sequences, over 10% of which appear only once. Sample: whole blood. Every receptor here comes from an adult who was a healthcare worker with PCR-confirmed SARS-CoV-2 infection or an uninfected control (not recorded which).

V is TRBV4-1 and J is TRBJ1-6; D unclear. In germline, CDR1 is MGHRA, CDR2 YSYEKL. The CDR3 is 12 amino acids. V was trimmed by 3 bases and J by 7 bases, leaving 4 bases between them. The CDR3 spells CASSHRNSPLHF. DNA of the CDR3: TGCGCCAGCAGCCACCGGAATTCACCCCTCCACTTT.

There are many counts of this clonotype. The CDR3 loop reads CASSRGANYEQYF. The DNA of the CDR3 is TGTGCCAGCAGCCGGGGGGCCAACTACGAGCAGTACTTC. The V call is TRBV7-6, the J call TRBJ2-7; possible D gene TRBD2, 7 bases. Germline CDR1 and CDR2: SGHVS and FNYEAQ. Trimming cost V 5 bases and J 3 bases, with 11 bases left between them. CDR3 length: 13 residues.